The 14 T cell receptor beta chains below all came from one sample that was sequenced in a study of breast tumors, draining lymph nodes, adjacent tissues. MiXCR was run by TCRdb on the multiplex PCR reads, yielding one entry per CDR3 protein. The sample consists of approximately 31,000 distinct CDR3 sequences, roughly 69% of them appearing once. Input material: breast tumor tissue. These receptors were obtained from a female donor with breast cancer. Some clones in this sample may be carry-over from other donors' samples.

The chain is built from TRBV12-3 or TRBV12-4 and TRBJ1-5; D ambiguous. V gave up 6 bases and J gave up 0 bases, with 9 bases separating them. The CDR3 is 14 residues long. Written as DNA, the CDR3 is TGTGCCAGCAGATCGGGGTTTAGCAATCAGCCCCAGCATTTT. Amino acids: CASRSGFSNQPQHF.

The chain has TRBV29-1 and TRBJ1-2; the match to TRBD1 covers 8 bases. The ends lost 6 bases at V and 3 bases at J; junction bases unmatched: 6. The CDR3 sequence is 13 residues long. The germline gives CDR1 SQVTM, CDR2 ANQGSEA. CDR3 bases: TGCAGCGTCCGACAGGGGCACTACTATGGCTACACCTTC. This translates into CSVRQGHYYGYTF.

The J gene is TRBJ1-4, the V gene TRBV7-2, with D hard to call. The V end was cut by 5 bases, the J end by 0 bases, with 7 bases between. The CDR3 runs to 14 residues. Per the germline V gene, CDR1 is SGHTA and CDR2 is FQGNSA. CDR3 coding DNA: TGTGCCAGCAGCCCTCAAACAACTAATGAAAAACTGTTTTTT. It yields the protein CASSPQTTNEKLFF.

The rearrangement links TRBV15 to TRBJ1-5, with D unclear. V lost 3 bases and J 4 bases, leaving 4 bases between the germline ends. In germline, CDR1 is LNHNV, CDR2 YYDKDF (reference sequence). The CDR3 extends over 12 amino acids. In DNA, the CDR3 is TGTGCCACCAGCAGGGAAAATCAGCCCCAGCATTTT. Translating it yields CATSRENQPQHF.

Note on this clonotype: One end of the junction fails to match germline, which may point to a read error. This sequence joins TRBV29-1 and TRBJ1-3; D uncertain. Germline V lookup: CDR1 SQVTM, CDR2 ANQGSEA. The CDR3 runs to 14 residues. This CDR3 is CSIESRSSGNTIYF. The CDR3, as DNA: TGCAGCATTGAAAGCAGAAGCTCTGGAAACACCATATATTTT.

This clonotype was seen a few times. The chain's CDR3 is CASSYGRMNTEAFF. In DNA form, the CDR3 reads TGTGCCAGCAGTTACGGTCGCATGAACACTGAAGCTTTCTTT. The chain carries TRBV6-5 and TRBJ1-1; D unclear. The CDR3 is 14 residues long. Germline V gene lookup returns CDR1 MNHEY and CDR2 SVGAGI. V lost 2 bases, J lost 0 bases, and 7 bases lay in between.

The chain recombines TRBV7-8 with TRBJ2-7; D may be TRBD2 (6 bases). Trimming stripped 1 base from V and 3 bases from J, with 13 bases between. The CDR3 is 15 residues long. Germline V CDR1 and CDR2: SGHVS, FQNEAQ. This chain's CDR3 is CASSLVGREGYEQYF. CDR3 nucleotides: TGTGCCAGCAGCTTAGTGGGGCGGGAAGGCTACGAGCAGTACTTC.

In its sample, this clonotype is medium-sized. CDR3 nucleotides: TGCAGCTCTAGCGGGGACTACAATGAGCAGTTCTTC. This gives the protein CSSSGDYNEQFF. The chain is built from TRBV29-1 and TRBJ2-1; 9 nucleotides match TRBD2. CDR1 and CDR2 from the germline V gene are SQVTM and ANQGSEA. With V trimmed by 8 bases and J by 3 bases, 2 bases remained unmatched. This CDR3 is built from 12 residues.

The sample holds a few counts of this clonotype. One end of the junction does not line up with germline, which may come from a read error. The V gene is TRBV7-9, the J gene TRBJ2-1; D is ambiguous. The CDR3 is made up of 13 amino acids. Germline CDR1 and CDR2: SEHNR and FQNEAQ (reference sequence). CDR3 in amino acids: CASSRTISDEQSF. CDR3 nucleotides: TGCGCCAGCAGCCGCACGATTAGTGATGAGCAGTCCTTC.

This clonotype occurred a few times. CDR3 residues: CASRDSLNTEAFF. The CDR3, as DNA: TGTGCCAGCAGGGACAGCTTGAACACTGAAGCTTTCTTT. The J gene is TRBJ1-1, the V gene TRBV6-2 or TRBV6-3, with D perhaps matching TRBD1 (6 bases). The CDR3 has 13 residues. Germline V gene data show CDR1 as MNHEY and CDR2 as SVGEGT. Trimming took 6 bases from V and 0 from J, leaving 8 bases between them.

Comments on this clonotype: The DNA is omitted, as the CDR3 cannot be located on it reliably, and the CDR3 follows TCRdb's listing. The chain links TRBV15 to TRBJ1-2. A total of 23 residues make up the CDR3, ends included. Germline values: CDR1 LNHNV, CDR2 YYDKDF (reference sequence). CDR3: CATSRTRDGNEQFFGPANYGYTF.

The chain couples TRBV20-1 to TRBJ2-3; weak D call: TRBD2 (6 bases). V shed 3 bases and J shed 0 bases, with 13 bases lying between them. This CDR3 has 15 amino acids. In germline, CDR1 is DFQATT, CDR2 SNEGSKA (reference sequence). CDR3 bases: TGCAGTGCTAGGGGAATCAGCGGGAGCACAGATACGCAGTATTTT. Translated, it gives CSARGISGSTDTQYF.

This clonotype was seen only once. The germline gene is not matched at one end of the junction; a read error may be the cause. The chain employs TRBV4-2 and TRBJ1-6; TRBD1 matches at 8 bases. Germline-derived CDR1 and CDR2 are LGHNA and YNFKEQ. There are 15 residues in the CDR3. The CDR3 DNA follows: TGTGCCAGCAGCCGATTGACAGGGGTGAATTCACCTCTCCACTTT. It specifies CASSRLTGVNSPLHF.

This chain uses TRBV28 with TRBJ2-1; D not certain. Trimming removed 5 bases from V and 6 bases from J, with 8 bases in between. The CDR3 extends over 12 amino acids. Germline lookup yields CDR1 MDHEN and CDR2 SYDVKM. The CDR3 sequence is CASSGPSNEQFF. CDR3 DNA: TGTGCCAGCAGTGGGCCAAGCAATGAGCAGTTCTTC.